What follows is one T cell receptor beta chain and its context. Its antigen is unidentified. V lost 1 base, J lost 11 bases, and 14 bases lay in between. The CDR3 is 13 residues long. CDR1 and CDR2 (germline): SEHNR, FQNEAQ (reference sequence). The data are from a study of T cells in Graves' hyperthyroidism and ophthalmopathy. Study results and caveats: The model made its ophthalmopathy prediction, and onset followed a median around 6.5 months later. Within blood appeared most thyroid clonotypes that had expanded above 0.001.

Absence of ophthalmopathy progression within 18 months defined stable Graves' hyperthyroidism. Researchers barred patients who had uncontrolled infection, other autoimmune disease, pregnancy or lactation. From RNA transcripts, TCR beta CDR3 regions were amplified. RT-PCR in the first round (using the HTBI primer set) targeted the TCR CDR3. TCRdb re-derived calls from the multiplex PCR reads in MiXCR, one entry per CDR3 protein. This sample has a few hundred thousand distinct CDR3 sequences; 15% to 17% occur once, and the top ten carry around 6.6%. The specimen sequenced was blood. This sequence was found in a woman aged 30 to 39 with Graves' hyperthyroidism. The V gene is TRBV7-9, the J gene TRBJ1-1; possibly TRBD1 for D (6 bases). This CDR3 reads CASSLGGPLNAFF. The DNA for the CDR3 is TGTGCCAGCAGCTTAGGGGGGCCGTTGAACGCTTTCTTT. Using reference TRBV7-9 and TRBJ1-1 for the parts outside the CDR3, the full variable domain is DTGVSQNPRHKITKRGQNVTFRCDPISEHNRLYWYRQTLGQGPEFLTYFQNEAQLEKSRLLSDRFSAERPKGSFSTLEIQRTEQGDSAMYLCASSLGGPLNAFFGQGTRLTVV.